This T cell receptor (beta chain) was documented in a study of T-cell reconstitution after alpha-beta-depleted transplantation in children listed by TCRdb under 2016. For the wider study: T-cell immune reconstitution after TCRalphabeta/CD19-depleted allogeneic hematopoietic cell transplantation in children was quantitatively tracked in the study by means of TCR repertoire profiling.

Including cysteine and phenylalanine, the CDR3 has 16 amino acids. The kept DNA is CDR3 alone, 48 bases in frame from the first base. CDR1 and CDR2 are read off the germline V gene (reference sequence) as DFQATT and SNEGSKA. V gives up 3 bases and J gives up 4 bases, and the segment between their germline ends measures 21 bases. Comments on this clonotype: This clone's antigen is unknown. No much larger clone is present one base from it, and per-base qualities are unavailable.

The library was prepared using PCR. These reads were obtained on an Illumina HiSeq 2500. Molecular barcoding was employed in the preparation of TCR libraries, with unique molecular identifiers being used to normalize TCRbeta repertoire quantification. TCRdb reprocessed the public reads (quality trimming at Q25 with fastp, clone calling with MiXCR) and kept in-frame beta chains. For every CDR3 protein sequence, its rows merge into one entry that carries the most common genes and DNA. The table for this sample lists around 400,000 distinct CDR3 sequences; approximately 11% of them were counted only once. Roughly 6% of the sample belongs to the ten largest clones.

The clonotype comes from a human donor who donated a stem cell graft to a child with acute myeloid leukemia. The sample was PBMCs from the stem cell graft donor, taken from the stem cell graft. Rearrangement joined TRBV20-1 to TRBJ2-5, and TRBD2 may be the D gene, going by 6 matching bases. The CDR3 protein: CSARDLGTAYLETQYF. The bases read TGCAGTGCTAGGGACCTAGGGACTGCCTACCTAGAGACCCAGTACTTC.